These 27 T cell receptor beta chains originate from one sample sequenced in a study of blood T cell repertoires in COVID-19. This table comes from immunoSEQ multiplex PCR, and its TCRdb copy is limited to in-frame clones, with some not included. The sample contains around 200,000 clones, approximately 86% of which appear only once. The material sequenced was PBMCs or T cells enriched from blood (not recorded which). These TCRs come from a woman in her twenties or thirties who had been exposed to COVID-19.

The V gene is TRBV9, the J gene TRBJ2-7; no definite D call. CDR3 length: 14 amino acids. The V and J ends lost 4 bases and 1 base respectively, with 12 bases between them. Germline V gives CDR1 SGDLS, CDR2 YYNGEE. The CDR3 loop reads CASSRLSTSYEQYF. In DNA, the CDR3 is TGTGCCAGCAGCCGCCTGAGTACGTCCTACGAGCAGTACTTC.

The chain is built from TRBV9 and TRBJ2-2, with D perhaps TRBD1 (5 bases). V lost 0 bases to trimming and J lost 4 bases, with 7 bases between them. The CDR3 has 14 residues. The germline V gene encodes CDR1 SGDLS and CDR2 YYNGEE. The CDR3 protein is CASSVGQLTGELFF. DNA of the CDR3: TGTGCCAGCAGCGTAGGACAGCTCACCGGGGAGCTGTTTTTT.

V usage is TRBV5-1 and J usage is TRBJ2-7; 10 nucleotides match TRBD1. V lost 2 bases to trimming and J lost 5 bases; unmatched junction nucleotides: 13. The CDR3 consists of 17 residues. Germline V gives CDR1 SGHRS, CDR2 YFSETQ. As DNA, the CDR3 is TGCGCCAGCAGCTTACAACGGACAGGGGGTTTATCAGACGAGCAGTACTTC. Protein product: CASSLQRTGGLSDEQYF.

The table lists this clone with a few counts. This chain joins TRBV4-1 and TRBJ1-5; 8 nucleotides match TRBD1. The germline gives CDR1 MGHRA, CDR2 YSYEKL. This CDR3 is built from 16 residues. The V and J ends lost 3 bases and 5 bases, in that order; junction bases with no gene match: 9. CDR3: CASSHGDRGWDQPQHF. The CDR3 DNA follows: TGCGCCAGCAGCCACGGAGACAGGGGATGGGATCAGCCCCAGCATTTT.

The chain carries TRBV18 and TRBJ1-1; 8 nucleotides align to TRBD1. V shed 4 bases and J 0 bases; nucleotides not matched to a gene: 4. The germline V gene has CDR1 KGHSH and CDR2 LQKENI. The CDR3 loop spans 15 amino acids. The CDR3 protein is CASSLRTGLNTEAFF. CDR3 bases: TGTGCCAGCTCACTGAGGACAGGGTTGAACACTGAAGCTTTCTTT.

This sequence joins TRBV5-1 and TRBJ2-1, with 9 bases aligning to TRBD2. There are 15 residues in the CDR3. Looked up from germline, CDR1 is SGHRS and CDR2 is YFSETQ. V lost 4 bases to trimming and J lost 1 base; unmatched junction nucleotides: 3. CDR3 protein: CASSVLAGSYNEQFF. CDR3 in DNA: TGCGCCAGCAGCGTGCTAGCGGGGTCCTACAATGAGCAGTTCTTC. Looking up the rest from reference TRBV5-1 and TRBJ2-1 gives the full variable domain: KAGVTQTPRYLIKTRGQQVTLSCSPISGHRSVSWYQQTPGQGLQFLFEYFSETQRNKGNFPGRFSGRQFSNSRSEMNVSTLELGDSALYLCASSVLAGSYNEQFFGPGTRLTVL.

Only one count was recorded for this clone. The gene calls are TRBV12-3 or TRBV12-4 and TRBJ1-5; the D gene is possibly TRBD1 (5 bases). The length of the CDR3 is 13 residues. V was shortened by 6 bases and J by 4 bases, with 10 bases between the two germline ends. The CDR3 DNA sequence: TGTGCCAGCAGCAGACAGTTTAATCAGCCCCAGCATTTT. Translated, it gives CASSRQFNQPQHF.

This clone was counted once. This sequence joins TRBV2 and TRBJ1-2; 8 bases line up with TRBD1. The germline CDR1 and CDR2 sequences are SNHLY and FYNNEI. J was trimmed by 3 bases and V by 5 bases; bases with no gene match: 5. The CDR3 has 14 residues. The CDR3 DNA sequence: TGTGCCAGCAGTCAACCGGGACAGGACTATGGCTACACCTTC. Translated: CASSQPGQDYGYTF. Variable domain in full (rest from reference TRBV2 and TRBJ1-2): EPEVTQTPSHQVTQMGQEVILRCVPISNHLYFYWYRQILGQKVEFLVSFYNNEISEKSEIFDDQFSVERPDGSNFTLKIRSTKLEDSAMYFCASSQPGQDYGYTFGSGTRLTVV.

The J gene is TRBJ2-5, the V gene TRBV19; a possible D gene is TRBD2 (6 bases). The CDR3 consists of 14 residues. Between the trimmed V and J ends, which lost 7 bases and 0 bases, there was a span of 12 bases. CDR1 and CDR2 from the germline V gene are LNHDA and SQIVND (reference sequence). The CDR3 is CASTGGPYQETQYF. Here the CDR3 DNA reads TGTGCCAGTACCGGGGGTCCTTACCAAGAGACCCAGTACTTC.

The CDR3 sequence: CASTSARSRDNYGYTF. As DNA, the CDR3 is TGTGCCAGTACATCGGCCAGGTCGCGCGATAACTATGGCTACACCTTC. The rearrangement links TRBV19 to TRBJ1-2; no clear D gene. Trimming removed 7 bases from V and 1 base from J, with 19 bases in between. The CDR3 contains 16 residues. The germline gives CDR1 LNHDA, CDR2 SQIVND (reference sequence). The full variable domain, its missing parts supplied by reference TRBV19 and TRBJ1-2, is DGGITQSPKYLFRKEGQNVTLSCEQNLNHDAMYWYRQDPGQGLRLIYYSQIVNDFQKGDIAEGYSVSREKKESFPLTVTSAQKNPTAFYLCASTSARSRDNYGYTFGSGTRLTVV.

This chain links TRBV19 with TRBJ2-2, with 8 bases identical to TRBD1. There are 18 residues in the CDR3. Germline V gene data show CDR1 as LNHDA and CDR2 as SQIVND (reference sequence). V dropped 4 bases and J dropped 6; count of bases not matched to a gene: 16. The CDR3 protein is CASSTPGTGVSRAGELFF. The CDR3, as DNA: TGTGCCAGTAGTACCCCGGGGACAGGAGTTTCTCGGGCCGGGGAGCTGTTTTTT.

V and J are TRBV7-3 and TRBJ1-2; TRBD1 might be the D (5 bases). The germline V and J ends were trimmed by 3 bases and 4 bases, with 15 bases remaining between them. The CDR3 consists of 15 residues. The V gene's germline CDR1 is SGHTA and CDR2 FQGTGA. The CDR3: CASSLGPAKSYGYTF. In DNA form, the CDR3 reads TGTGCCAGCAGCTTGGGGCCGGCGAAATCCTATGGCTACACCTTC.

The chain recombines TRBV18 with TRBJ1-1, with 11 positions matching TRBD1. The length of the CDR3 is 16 residues. The V segment lost 3 bases and the J segment 3 bases; nucleotides outside the gene matches: 6. CDR1 and CDR2 (germline): KGHSH, LQKENI. The CDR3 loop is CASSPAGQGGYTEAFF. Written as DNA, the CDR3 is TGTGCCAGCTCACCCGCGGGACAGGGGGGGTACACTGAAGCTTTCTTT.

The chain carries TRBV5-4 and TRBJ2-2, with 8 nucleotides matching TRBD2. Trimming removed 0 bases from V and 4 bases from J; junction bases left unmatched: 2. CDR1 is SGHNT and CDR2 is YYREEE in the germline V gene (reference sequence). This CDR3 region has 15 residues. CDR3 DNA: TGTGCCAGCAGCTTGGAACTAGCGGTCACCGGGGAGCTGTTTTTT. Translated: CASSLELAVTGELFF. The whole variable domain, remainder taken from reference TRBV5-4 and TRBJ2-2, is ETGVTQSPTHLIKTRGQQVTLRCSSQSGHNTVSWYQQALGQGPQFIFQYYREEENGRGNFPPRFSGLQFPNYSSELNVNALELDDSALYLCASSLELAVTGELFFGEGSRLTVL.

The CDR3 DNA reads TGTGCCACCAGTACTAGCGGGGGATCCCCGGGGGCAGAGACCCAGTACTTC. Encoded protein: CATSTSGGSPGAETQYF. This chain connects TRBV24-1 to TRBJ2-5; 11 bases are shared with TRBD2. Germline V gene data show CDR1 as KGHDR and CDR2 as SFDVKD. The CDR3 runs 17 residues. After removal of 6 bases from V and 4 bases from J, the junction contained 12 bases not matched to a gene.

The chain joins TRBV27 to TRBJ2-5; 13 nucleotides match TRBD2. The length of the CDR3 is 19 residues. The trim removed 3 bases at V and 1 base at J, leaving 11 bases unmatched. Germline V lookup: CDR1 MNHEY, CDR2 SMNVEV (reference sequence). CDR3 protein: CASSFTSGGASPLQETQYF. In nucleotides, the CDR3 is TGTGCCAGCAGTTTCACTAGCGGGGGGGCTTCCCCCCTCCAAGAGACCCAGTACTTC.

The genes are TRBV7-9 and TRBJ1-3; 10 bases are shared with TRBD1. Unmatched junction bases numbered 12, after V lost 4 bases and J lost 9 bases. Germline V gene sequence: CDR1 SEHNR, CDR2 FQNEAQ (reference sequence). The CDR3 is made up of 16 amino acids. This chain's CDR3 is CASSSSGTGVRSTIYF. The CDR3 region has the DNA TGTGCCAGCAGCTCCTCCGGGACAGGGGTACGAAGCACCATATATTTT.

This sequence joins TRBV29-1 and TRBJ1-1; D not resolved. Trimming shortened V by 6 bases and J by 7 bases, and 18 bases separated the two germline ends. In germline, CDR1 is SQVTM, CDR2 ANQGSEA. This CDR3 region has 13 residues. The CDR3, as DNA: TGCAGCGTCCAAATGGGTGGAGGAGGTGAAGCTTTCTTT. Translation gives CSVQMGGGGEAFF.

The chain employs TRBV5-1 and TRBJ2-1; TRBD2 aligns across 7 bases. Unmatched junction bases numbered 9, after V lost 0 bases and J lost 12 bases. Germline lookup yields CDR1 SGHRS and CDR2 YFSETQ. This CDR3 comprises 14 residues. CDR3 residues: CASSLGLADLVQFF. The DNA of the CDR3 is TGCGCCAGCAGCTTGGGGCTAGCGGACCTGGTGCAGTTCTTC.

V and J are TRBV10-3 and TRBJ2-2; maybe TRBD2 (5 bases). V was trimmed by 4 bases and J by 3 bases, leaving 9 bases between them. The CDR3 sequence is 14 residues long. The germline gives CDR1 ENHRY, CDR2 SYGVKD. CDR3 residues: CAISVVGDTGELFF. The CDR3 region has the DNA TGTGCCATCAGTGTGGTCGGGGACACCGGGGAGCTGTTTTTT.

The chain joins TRBV18 to TRBJ2-5, with TRBD2 matching 10 bases. The V gene end was trimmed by 0 bases and the J gene end by 1 base; junction bases not matched to a gene: 2. Germline values: CDR1 KGHSH, CDR2 LQKENI. The CDR3 has 16 residues. The DNA of the CDR3 is TGTGCCAGCTCACCACCGACTAGCGGGTCCCAAGAGACCCAGTACTTC. It yields the protein CASSPPTSGSQETQYF.

V is TRBV9 and J is TRBJ2-3, with TRBD2 as a possible D gene (6 bases). Germline CDR1 and CDR2: SGDLS and YYNGEE. Trimming cost V 6 bases and J 0 bases, with 14 bases left between them. The CDR3 extends over 15 amino acids. CDR3 residues: CASTPAGPSTDTQYF. CDR3 nucleotide sequence: TGTGCCAGCACCCCAGCGGGCCCGAGCACAGATACGCAGTATTTT.

The V and J genes are TRBV12-3 or TRBV12-4 and TRBJ2-7, with a tentative D call TRBD1 (5 bases). This CDR3 is built from 11 residues. Trimming took off 6 bases at V and 6 bases at J, with 9 bases between the two ends. The CDR3 nucleotides are TGTGCCAGCAGGGGCAGGGCCGAGCAGTACTTC. Residues: CASRGRAEQYF.

The CDR3 spells CASSLTVPYEQYF. The CDR3 DNA reads as TGTGCCAGCAGTTTGACAGTTCCCTACGAGCAGTACTTC. The gene calls are TRBV12-3 or TRBV12-4 and TRBJ2-7; maybe TRBD1 (5 bases). The CDR3 contains 13 residues. V dropped 3 bases and J dropped 2 bases, with 8 bases sitting between them.

The chain is built from TRBV6-5 and TRBJ2-7; D perhaps matches TRBD2 (6 bases). Germline CDR1 reads MNHEY; CDR2 reads SVGAGI. Trimming shortened V by 6 bases and J by 3 bases, and 18 bases separated the two germline ends. The CDR3 spans 15 residues. CDR3 nucleotide sequence: TGTGCCAGCAGCGGGACCAATAGCGGAAACTACGAGCAGTACTTC. It encodes CASSGTNSGNYEQYF.

The chain couples TRBV11-3 to TRBJ2-7; no clear D gene. The CDR3 totals 16 residues. Looked up from germline, CDR1 is SGHNT and CDR2 is YENEEA. Trimming shortened V by 1 base and J by 4 bases, and 17 bases separated the two germline ends. CDR3 region: CASSLGVGIPTYEQYF. In nucleotides, the CDR3 is TGTGCCAGCAGCTTAGGGGTGGGCATTCCCACATACGAGCAGTACTTC.

The chain links TRBV11-3 to TRBJ1-4; no definite D call. CDR1 is SGHNT and CDR2 is YENEEA in the germline V gene. This CDR3 is 16 amino acids long. V lost 5 bases, J lost 4 bases, and 17 bases lay in between. CDR3 DNA sequence: TGTGCCAGCAGCCCCCGGTCGGGGAGGAGTAATGAAAAACTGTTTTTT. Amino acids: CASSPRSGRSNEKLFF.